The 19 T cell receptor beta chains below come from one sample, sequenced in a study of blood T cell repertoires in COVID-19. TCRdb's copy holds only in-frame clones and misses some; the assay was immunoSEQ multiplex PCR. The table shows approximately 210,000 clones, with around four fifths occurring only once. The sample comprised PBMCs or T cells enriched from blood (not recorded which). These receptors all stem from a man in his forties who had recovered from COVID-19.

This clone has just a few counts. V is TRBV5-1 and J is TRBJ2-7, with TRBD2 as a possible D gene (6 bases). V gave up 1 base and J gave up 2 bases, with 13 bases separating them. The CDR3 runs to 15 residues. Germline CDR1 is SGHRS and CDR2 is YFSETQ. CDR3 amino acids: CASSLFGTDAYEQYF. CDR3 DNA sequence: TGCGCCAGCAGCTTGTTTGGGACTGATGCCTACGAGCAGTACTTC.

V gene TRBV23-1 combines with J gene TRBJ1-6; D gene ambiguous. TRBV23-1 is identified as an open reading frame with a role that is uncertain. V lost 4 bases, J lost 7 bases, and 14 bases lay in between. The CDR3 contains 15 residues. CDR3 sequence (DNA): TGCGCCAGCAGTCCCCTCGAGGGAGGGAATTCACCCCTCCACTTT. It yields the protein CASSPLEGGNSPLHF.

This chain joins TRBV2 and TRBJ1-5, with 9 bases that match TRBD1. This CDR3 is built from 15 residues. Germline loops: CDR1 SNHLY, CDR2 FYNNEI. J lost 3 bases, V lost 7 bases, and 7 bases had no gene match. The CDR3 DNA follows: TGTGCCAGCATGGTGGGACAGGGTTACAATCAGCCCCAGCATTTT. The encoded protein is CASMVGQGYNQPQHF.

The J gene is TRBJ1-5, the V gene TRBV5-1, with 7 bases matching TRBD1. With V trimmed by 5 bases and J by 2 bases, 4 bases remained unmatched. The CDR3 loop spans 14 amino acids. CDR1 SGHRS and CDR2 YFSETQ come from the germline V gene. CDR3 sequence reads: CASRVDRGNQPQHF. The CDR3 DNA reads TGCGCCAGCAGGGTCGACAGGGGCAATCAGCCCCAGCATTTT.

This clone was found a few times. V and J are TRBV9 and TRBJ1-3, with 7 bases fitting TRBD1. With 2 bases clipped from V and 2 bases from J, the junction kept 7 bases outside the gene matches. Germline V lookup: CDR1 SGDLS, CDR2 YYNGEE. The CDR3 totals 16 residues. The CDR3 DNA sequence: TGTGCCAGCAGCGTGGAACCGGGACAGACTGGAAACACCATATATTTT. Translated, it gives CASSVEPGQTGNTIYF.

This chain connects TRBV7-2 to TRBJ1-1; 11 bases agree with TRBD1. Germline V lookup: CDR1 SGHTA, CDR2 FQGNSA. This CDR3 has 15 residues. Trimming took 5 bases from V and 7 from J; bases not matched to a gene: 9. Here the CDR3 reads CASSPDRGRIFEAFF. The CDR3, as DNA: TGTGCCAGCAGCCCGGACAGGGGGCGAATATTTGAAGCTTTCTTT.

About this clone: The sample holds other DNA sequences that translate to the same CDR3. This rearrangement joins TRBV18 to TRBJ1-2, with 12 bases that match TRBD1. CDR3 length: 15 amino acids. The junction had 4 bases not matched to a gene; V was cut back by 0 bases and J by 8 bases. Germline CDR1 is KGHSH and CDR2 is LQKENI. The CDR3 DNA reads TGTGCCAGCTCACCACCGGGACAGGGGGCGGAAGGCTACACCTTC. It yields the protein CASSPPGQGAEGYTF.

The V gene is TRBV19, the J gene TRBJ2-7, with 9 bases matching TRBD1. From germline, CDR1 is LNHDA and CDR2 SQIVND (reference sequence). V dropped 6 bases and J dropped 2; count of bases not matched to a gene: 5. This CDR3 is 14 amino acids long. The CDR3 reads CASSKDRGTYEQYF. CDR3 in DNA: TGTGCCAGTAGCAAGGACAGGGGCACCTACGAGCAGTACTTC. The full variable domain, with the rest looked up from reference TRBV19 and TRBJ2-7, is DGGITQSPKYLFRKEGQNVTLSCEQNLNHDAMYWYRQDPGQGLRLIYYSQIVNDFQKGDIAEGYSVSREKKESFPLTVTSAQKNPTAFYLCASSKDRGTYEQYFGPGTRLTVT.

J is TRBJ1-1 and V is TRBV7-6; 9 nucleotides line up with TRBD1. This CDR3 spans 15 amino acids. V gave up 4 bases and J gave up 9 bases; unmatched junction bases: 12. Germline V gene data show CDR1 as SGHVS and CDR2 as FNYEAQ. The CDR3 reads CASSSTRTGTGKAFF. DNA of the CDR3: TGTGCCAGCAGCTCGACCCGTACTGGGACAGGGAAAGCTTTCTTT.

The count of this clone is one. The chain recombines TRBV10-3 with TRBJ1-6; no reliable D call. Germline CDR1 reads ENHRY; CDR2 reads SYGVKD. The CDR3 sequence is 17 residues long. V was trimmed by 0 bases and J by 2 bases, leaving 11 bases between them. The CDR3 here is CAISESEGRTYNSPLHF. The CDR3 coding sequence is TGTGCCATCAGTGAGTCCGAGGGCCGGACCTATAATTCACCCCTCCACTTT.

The chain couples TRBV7-2 to TRBJ2-3; tentative D call: TRBD2 (6 bases). The V gene lost 2 bases and the J gene lost 2 bases, with 8 bases spanning the gap. Germline V gives CDR1 SGHTA, CDR2 FQGNSA. CDR3 length equals 14 residues. The CDR3 protein is CASSLRTTTDTQYF. The DNA for the CDR3 is TGTGCCAGCAGCTTAAGGACTACCACAGATACGCAGTATTTT.

The chain links TRBV7-9 to TRBJ1-5; 7 bases fit TRBD1. With 5 bases clipped from V and 5 bases from J, the junction kept 6 bases outside the gene matches. Germline V gives CDR1 SEHNR, CDR2 FQNEAQ (reference sequence). CDR3 length: 14 amino acids. The CDR3 sequence: CASSLGQRYQPQHF. CDR3 nucleotides: TGTGCCAGCAGCCTGGGACAGAGATATCAGCCCCAGCATTTT.

V is TRBV6-2 or TRBV6-3 and J is TRBJ2-3; 8 nucleotides line up with TRBD2. Germline lookup yields CDR1 MNHEY and CDR2 SVGEGT. With 0 bases clipped from V and 8 bases from J, the junction kept 4 bases outside the gene matches. CDR3 length: 14 residues. CDR3 in amino acids: CASSYSEAGGTQYF. The CDR3 DNA reads as TGTGCCAGCAGTTACTCGGAGGCGGGGGGTACGCAGTATTTT.

V and J are TRBV29-1 and TRBJ1-1, with D perhaps matching TRBD1 (6 bases). Germline-derived CDR1 and CDR2 are SQVTM and ANQGSEA. The V end was cut by 4 bases, the J end by 5 bases, with 14 bases between. The CDR3 extends over 13 amino acids. CDR3 amino acids: CSVATGQRTEAFF. In DNA form, the CDR3 reads TGCAGCGTTGCCACAGGGCAAAGAACTGAAGCTTTCTTT. The full variable domain, completed using reference TRBV29-1 and TRBJ1-1, is SAVISQKPSRDICQRGTSLTIQCQVDSQVTMMFWYRQQPGQSLTLIATANQGSEATYESGFVIDKFPISRPNLTFSTLTVSNMSPEDSSIYLCSVATGQRTEAFFGQGTRLTVV.

The V and J genes are TRBV7-9 and TRBJ2-1; 13 bases fit TRBD2. Germline V gene sequence: CDR1 SEHNR, CDR2 FQNEAQ (reference sequence). This CDR3 spans 16 amino acids. V lost 5 bases to trimming and J lost 9 bases; unmatched junction nucleotides: 10. CDR3 loop: CASSATSGRAEVEQFF. The DNA for the CDR3 is TGTGCCAGCAGCGCTACTAGCGGGAGGGCCGAGGTTGAGCAGTTCTTC.

This chain uses TRBV7-2 with TRBJ1-1, with 8 bases lining up with TRBD1. CDR3 length: 14 residues. CDR1 and CDR2 (germline): SGHTA, FQGNSA. With 5 bases clipped from V and 3 bases from J, the junction kept 5 bases outside the gene matches. The CDR3, as DNA: TGTGCCAGCAGCCTACAGGGGGGGGACACTGAAGCTTTCTTT. Amino acids: CASSLQGGDTEAFF.

CDR3 sequence (DNA): TGTGCCAGCAGCCCTAGGACAGGGAACTATGGCTACACCTTC. Protein: CASSPRTGNYGYTF. This chain uses TRBV7-2 with TRBJ1-2, with 8 bases aligning to TRBD1. The CDR3 spans 14 residues. With 5 bases clipped from V and 2 bases from J, the junction kept 4 bases outside the gene matches. Germline CDR1 and CDR2: SGHTA and FQGNSA.

This clone was seen only once. V usage is TRBV5-1 and J usage is TRBJ2-3; TRBD2 aligns across 8 bases. Germline CDR1 is SGHRS and CDR2 is YFSETQ. V lost 0 bases to trimming and J lost 2 bases; unmatched junction nucleotides: 5. This CDR3 has 16 residues. CDR3 protein: CASSLALADITDTQYF. CDR3 nucleotide sequence: TGCGCCAGCAGCTTGGCACTAGCGGATATCACAGATACGCAGTATTTT.

The rearrangement links TRBV7-9 to TRBJ1-4; TRBD1 aligns across 9 bases. This CDR3 is 15 amino acids long. V was pared by 4 bases and J by 8 bases, with 8 bases of the junction left unmatched. Germline assignment: CDR1 SEHNR and CDR2 FQNEAQ (reference sequence). The CDR3 sequence: CASSSGGTGFEKLFF. The CDR3 coding sequence is TGTGCCAGCAGCTCCGGGGGGACAGGGTTCGAAAAACTGTTTTTT.